The subject of this entry is one T cell receptor (beta chain). Its antigen is as yet unknown. V gave up 2 bases and J gave up 1 base; unmatched junction bases: 2. There are 15 residues in the CDR3. Germline assignment: CDR1 SGHRS and CDR2 YFSETQ. Sequencing was performed with immunoSEQ multiplex PCR; in TCRdb, only in-frame clones are kept and a portion is missing. The table shows about 21,000 clones, with approximately 85% occurring only once. This sample is part of a study of a mutant IDH1 vaccine in newly diagnosed glioma. Study context: Treated individuals were 62.5% male and around 38% female, averaging roughly 38 years of age. Patients previously underwent radiotherapy, temozolomide, or both, and most underwent both. Study results and caveats: Apparently, pseudoprogression bore no relation to changes among the top peripheral T cell clonotypes.

Time point defined: baseline, week 1 (first vaccination visit). Treatment specified: pre-vaccination baseline after standard-of-care therapy. The sequencing here drew on PBMCs, taken from a glioma patient treated with radiotherapy, temozolomide or both. The chain uses TRBV5-1 and TRBJ2-1; 8 bases map to TRBD1. This TCR was recovered from a man aged 40-50 years with glioma. The CDR3 DNA follows: TGCGCCAGCAGCTTTCACAGGGGGTCCTACAATGAGCAGTTCTTC. Protein sequence: CASSFHRGSYNEQFF.